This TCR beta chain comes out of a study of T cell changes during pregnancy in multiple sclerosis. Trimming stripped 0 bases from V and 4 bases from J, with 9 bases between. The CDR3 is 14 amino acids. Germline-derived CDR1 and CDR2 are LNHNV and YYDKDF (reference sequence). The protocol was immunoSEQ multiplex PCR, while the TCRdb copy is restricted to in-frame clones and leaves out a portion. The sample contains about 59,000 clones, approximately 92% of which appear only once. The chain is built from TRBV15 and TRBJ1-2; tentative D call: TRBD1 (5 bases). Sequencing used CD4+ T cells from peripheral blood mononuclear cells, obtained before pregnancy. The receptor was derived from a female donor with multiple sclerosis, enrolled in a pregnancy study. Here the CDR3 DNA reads TGTGCCACCAGCAGAGATTTACAGGCCTATGGCTACACCTTC. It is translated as CATSRDLQAYGYTF.